What follows are 20 T cell receptor beta chains derived from one specimen sequenced in a study of CD8 T cells in Susac syndrome. cDNA came from around 0.54 to 1 ug RNA primed by random hexamers. TCRdb fed the immunoSEQ multiplex PCR reads into MiXCR, producing one record per CDR3 protein. Of hundreds of thousands of distinct CDR3 sequences in the sample, roughly 92% are singletons; the top ten hold approximately 0.13%. The sample taken for sequencing was CD8+ T cells from PBMCs. Every receptor here comes from a human donor with multiple sclerosis.

The chain is built from TRBV30 and TRBJ1-1; D perhaps matches TRBD1 (5 bases). Germline V CDR1 and CDR2: GTSNPN, SVGIG (reference sequence). The V end was cut by 5 bases, the J end by 0 bases, with 10 bases between. CDR3 size: 13 residues. The CDR3 sequence is CAWGATMNTEAFF. CDR3 bases: TGTGCCTGGGGGGCGACCATGAACACTGAAGCTTTCTTT.

The chain couples TRBV20-1 to TRBJ2-5; D unclear. V was trimmed by 3 bases and J by 4 bases, leaving 6 bases between them. In germline, CDR1 is DFQATT, CDR2 SNEGSKA (reference sequence). The CDR3 loop spans 11 amino acids. Here the CDR3 DNA reads TGCAGTGCTAGTTTGTCAGAGACCCAGTACTTC. Its translation: CSASLSETQYF.

The chain links TRBV5-6 to TRBJ2-6; no clear D. Per the germline V gene, CDR1 is SGHDT and CDR2 is YYEEEE. V lost 5 bases, J lost 2 bases, and 20 bases lay in between. This CDR3 spans 18 amino acids. The CDR3 DNA reads TGTGCCAGCAGGTCAGTGGCAGGTGGTGGAGCTGGGGCCAACGTCCTGACTTTC. Translated: CASRSVAGGGAGANVLTF.

The rearrangement joins TRBV9 to TRBJ2-5, with 9 bases that match TRBD1. In germline, CDR1 is SGDLS, CDR2 YYNGEE. The CDR3 is made up of 14 amino acids. Germline trimming cut 4 bases from V and 3 bases from J; bases unmatched to any gene: 4. CDR3 nucleotides: TGTGCCAGCAGCCCGTGGGACAGGGAAGAGACCCAGTACTTC. Amino acids: CASSPWDREETQYF.

The CDR3, as DNA: TGTGCCAGCGGCCGATCGGAGACCCAGTACTTC. This encodes CASGRSETQYF. V and J are TRBV6-6 and TRBJ2-5; unclear D gene. The CDR3 runs to 11 residues. Germline lookup yields CDR1 MNHNY and CDR2 SVGAGI (reference sequence). Deletions cut 8 bases from V and 5 bases from J, with 9 bases between.

This chain connects TRBV12-3 or TRBV12-4 to TRBJ2-5, with TRBD1 identical over 12 bases. The length of the CDR3 is 17 residues. Unmatched junction bases numbered 14, after V lost 7 bases and J lost 5 bases. CDR3 nucleotide sequence: TGTGCCAGCACCCCCGGAGGGGACAGGGGGCTTAGGGAGACCCAGTACTTC. As protein: CASTPGGDRGLRETQYF.

CDR3 sequence reads: CATSRTGGDEQFF. The CDR3 DNA follows: TGTGCCACCAGCAGGACAGGGGGGGATGAGCAGTTCTTC. The V and J genes are TRBV15 and TRBJ2-1, with TRBD1 matching over 9 bases. V was pared by 3 bases and J by 8 bases, with 2 bases of the junction left unmatched. This CDR3 spans 13 amino acids. In germline, CDR1 is LNHNV, CDR2 YYDKDF (reference sequence). Full variable domain (outside the CDR3, taken from reference TRBV15 and TRBJ2-1): DAMVIQNPRYQVTQFGKPVTLSCSQTLNHNVMYWYQQKSSQAPKLLFHYYDKDFNNEADTPDNFQSRRPNTSFCFLDIRSPGLGDTAMYLCATSRTGGDEQFFGPGTRLTVL.

DNA for the CDR3: TGTGCCAGCAGCTTAGGGCAGGCCTACAATGAGCAGTTCTTC. It encodes CASSLGQAYNEQFF. This sequence joins TRBV7-8 and TRBJ2-1; no firm D call. The V gene lost 1 base and the J gene lost 2 bases, with 6 bases spanning the gap. The CDR3 has 14 amino acids. Germline loops: CDR1 SGHVS, CDR2 FQNEAQ.

The V and J genes are TRBV6-5 and TRBJ2-2; D is possibly TRBD1 (6 bases). Germline-derived CDR1 and CDR2 are MNHEY and SVGAGI. V was trimmed by 4 bases and J by 7 bases, leaving 16 bases between them. This CDR3 has 15 amino acids. For the CDR3, the DNA is TGTGCCAGCAGTTCCCTAACAGGGTATGGCGGGGAGCTGTTTTTT. Protein sequence: CASSSLTGYGGELFF.

The genes are TRBV13 and TRBJ2-1; 8 nucleotides line up with TRBD2. This CDR3 contains 15 residues. Germline CDR1 reads PRHDT; CDR2 reads FYEKMQ (reference sequence). After removal of 5 bases from V and 10 bases from J, the junction contained 13 bases not matched to a gene. CDR3 sequence: CASSPSGSGAHEQFF. Here the CDR3 DNA reads TGTGCCAGCAGCCCAAGCGGGAGCGGGGCGCACGAGCAGTTCTTC. Based on the CDR3 plus reference TRBV13 and TRBJ2-1, the full variable domain is AAGVIQSPRHLIKEKRETATLKCYPIPRHDTVYWYQQGPGQDPQFLISFYEKMQSDKGSIPDRFSAQQFSDYHSELNMSSLELGDSALYFCASSPSGSGAHEQFFGPGTRLTVL.

V is TRBV20-1 and J is TRBJ2-7; D is tentatively TRBD1 or TRBD2 (7 bases each). The germline CDR1 and CDR2 sequences are DFQATT and SNEGSKA (reference sequence). This CDR3 region has 15 residues. V lost 5 bases and J lost 1, with 18 bases in between. CDR3 residues: CSAPQGEGISYEQYF. CDR3 DNA: TGCAGTGCTCCCCAGGGGGAGGGGATATCCTACGAGCAGTACTTC.

This chain uses TRBV7-2 with TRBJ2-1, with D unresolved. Deletions cut 1 base from V and 8 bases from J, with 12 bases between. The germline gives CDR1 SGHTA, CDR2 FQGNSA. This CDR3 has 14 amino acids. In nucleotides, the CDR3 is TGTGCCAGCAGCTTAGAGGTCCTTTATCATGAGCAGTTCTTC. This codes for CASSLEVLYHEQFF.

In DNA, the CDR3 is TGTGCCAGCAGAGCGGTCTCGCCCTCTGGGGCCAACGTCCTGACTTTC. Amino acid sequence: CASRAVSPSGANVLTF. The rearrangement joins TRBV28 to TRBJ2-6, with D tentatively TRBD2 (5 bases). From germline, CDR1 is MDHEN and CDR2 SYDVKM. V dropped 6 bases and J dropped 0 bases, with 12 bases sitting between them. The length of the CDR3 is 16 residues.

The chain employs TRBV14 and TRBJ1-1; D is undetermined. The CDR3 has 16 residues. Germline V gene sequence: CDR1 SGHDN, CDR2 FVKESK. Between the trimmed V and J ends, which lost 0 bases and 0 bases, there was a span of 11 bases. Written as DNA, the CDR3 is TGTGCCAGCAGCCAAGATCTAGGCACTATGAACACTGAAGCTTTCTTT. Protein product: CASSQDLGTMNTEAFF.

This clonotype has just a few counts. The chain links TRBV15 to TRBJ2-7, with 7 bases fitting TRBD1. V shed 6 bases, J shed 5 bases, and the junction held 4 bases outside the gene matches. CDR3 length equals 12 residues. Per the germline V gene, CDR1 is LNHNV and CDR2 is YYDKDF (reference sequence). The CDR3 region has the DNA TGTGCCACCAGTATGGGGACAGACGAGCAGTACTTC. Amino acids: CATSMGTDEQYF.

The chain joins TRBV27 to TRBJ2-7; D perhaps matches TRBD1 (5 bases). Germline-derived CDR1 and CDR2 are MNHEY and SMNVEV (reference sequence). V gave up 3 bases and J gave up 0 bases, with 12 bases separating them. The CDR3 totals 15 residues. In DNA, the CDR3 is TGTGCCAGCAGTTTTGGGGCGGAGAGCTCCTACGAGCAGTACTTC. It translates to CASSFGAESSYEQYF.

This clonotype showed up just once. The rearrangement links TRBV19 to TRBJ2-7, with 8 bases lining up with TRBD1. The length of the CDR3 is 15 residues. With 1 base clipped from V and 5 bases from J, the junction kept 7 bases outside the gene matches. Germline V lookup: CDR1 LNHDA, CDR2 SQIVND (reference sequence). This CDR3 is CASSIAGQGTDEQYF. The DNA of the CDR3 is TGTGCCAGTAGTATAGCTGGACAGGGAACGGACGAGCAGTACTTC.

The gene calls are TRBV5-1 and TRBJ2-7; D unclear. The CDR3 extends over 11 amino acids. V lost 5 bases and J lost 7, with 10 bases in between. The germline V gene encodes CDR1 SGHRS and CDR2 YFSETQ. In DNA form, the CDR3 reads TGCGCCAGCAGACTGGACGGGGAGCAGTACTTC. This sequence encodes CASRLDGEQYF.

The chain uses TRBV3-1 and TRBJ1-4; the match to TRBD1 covers 10 bases. Losses at the gene ends were 5 bases for V and 7 bases for J; bases not matched to a gene: 16. Germline V gives CDR1 LGHDT, CDR2 YNNKEL (reference sequence). This CDR3 comprises 18 residues. The CDR3 DNA reads TGTGCCAGCAGCGATGAACCCCGGGACAGGGGAGGAACTGAAAAACTGTTTTTT. Its protein is CASSDEPRDRGGTEKLFF. Drawing the rest from reference TRBV3-1 and TRBJ1-4, the complete variable domain is DTAVSQTPKYLVTQMGNDKSIKCEQNLGHDTMYWYKQDSKKFLKIMFSYNNKELIINETVPNRFSPKSPDKAHLNLHINSLELGDSAVYFCASSDEPRDRGGTEKLFFGSGTQLSVL.

V is TRBV7-9 and J is TRBJ1-2; TRBD1 is a possible D gene (5 bases). This CDR3 region has 13 residues. Trimming cost V 6 bases and J 12 bases, with 20 bases left between them. Germline V lookup: CDR1 SEHNR, CDR2 FQNEAQ (reference sequence). CDR3 region: CASRPSLTGPDTF. CDR3 in DNA: TGTGCCAGCAGACCATCGCTCACAGGCCCAGACACCTTC.